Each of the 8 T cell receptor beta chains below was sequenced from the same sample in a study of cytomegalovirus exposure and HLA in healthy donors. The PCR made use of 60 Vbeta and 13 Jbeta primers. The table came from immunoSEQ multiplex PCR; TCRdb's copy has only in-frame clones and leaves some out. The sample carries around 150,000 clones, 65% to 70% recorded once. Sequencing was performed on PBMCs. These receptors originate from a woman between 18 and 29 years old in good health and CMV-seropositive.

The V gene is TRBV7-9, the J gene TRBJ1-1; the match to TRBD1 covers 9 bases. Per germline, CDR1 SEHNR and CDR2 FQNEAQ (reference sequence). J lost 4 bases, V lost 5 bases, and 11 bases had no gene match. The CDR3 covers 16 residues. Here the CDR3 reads CASSDSSQGASTEAFF. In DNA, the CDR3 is TGTGCCAGCAGCGACTCCTCACAGGGGGCTAGCACTGAAGCTTTCTTT. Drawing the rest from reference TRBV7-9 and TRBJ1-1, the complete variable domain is DTGVSQNPRHKITKRGQNVTFRCDPISEHNRLYWYRQTLGQGPEFLTYFQNEAQLEKSRLLSDRFSAERPKGSFSTLEIQRTEQGDSAMYLCASSDSSQGASTEAFFGQGTRLTVV.

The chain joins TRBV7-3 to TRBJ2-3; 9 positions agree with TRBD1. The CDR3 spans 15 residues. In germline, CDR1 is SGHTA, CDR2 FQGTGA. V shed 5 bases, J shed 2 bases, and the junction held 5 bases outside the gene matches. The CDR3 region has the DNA TGTGCCAGCAGCACAACAGGGGGCATCACAGATACGCAGTATTTT. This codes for CASSTTGGITDTQYF.

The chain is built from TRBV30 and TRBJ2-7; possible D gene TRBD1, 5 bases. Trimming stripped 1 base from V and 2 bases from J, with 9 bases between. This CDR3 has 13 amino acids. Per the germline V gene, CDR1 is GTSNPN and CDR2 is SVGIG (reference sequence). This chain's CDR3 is CAWSGRQTYEQYF. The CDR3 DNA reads TGTGCCTGGAGTGGCCGACAGACCTACGAGCAGTACTTC.

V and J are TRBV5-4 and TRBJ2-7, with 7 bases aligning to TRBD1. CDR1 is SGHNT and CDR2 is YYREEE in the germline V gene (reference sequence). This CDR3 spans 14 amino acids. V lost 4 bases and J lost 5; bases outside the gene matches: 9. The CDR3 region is CASSPWDRANEQYF. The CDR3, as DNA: TGTGCCAGCAGCCCATGGGACAGAGCCAACGAGCAGTACTTC.

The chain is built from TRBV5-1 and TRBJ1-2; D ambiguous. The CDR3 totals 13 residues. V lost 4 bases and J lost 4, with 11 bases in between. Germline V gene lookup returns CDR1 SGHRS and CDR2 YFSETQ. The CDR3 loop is CASSLDQVYGYTF. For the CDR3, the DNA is TGCGCCAGCAGCCTCGATCAGGTCTATGGCTACACCTTC. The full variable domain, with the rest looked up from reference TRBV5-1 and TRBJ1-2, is KAGVTQTPRYLIKTRGQQVTLSCSPISGHRSVSWYQQTPGQGLQFLFEYFSETQRNKGNFPGRFSGRQFSNSRSEMNVSTLELGDSALYLCASSLDQVYGYTFGSGTRLTVV.

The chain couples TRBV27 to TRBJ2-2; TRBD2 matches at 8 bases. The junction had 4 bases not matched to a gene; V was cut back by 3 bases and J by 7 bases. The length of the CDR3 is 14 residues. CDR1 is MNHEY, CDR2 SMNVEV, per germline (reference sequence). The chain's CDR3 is CASSFELAGGELFF. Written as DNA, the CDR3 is TGTGCCAGCAGTTTCGAGCTAGCGGGCGGGGAGCTGTTTTTT.

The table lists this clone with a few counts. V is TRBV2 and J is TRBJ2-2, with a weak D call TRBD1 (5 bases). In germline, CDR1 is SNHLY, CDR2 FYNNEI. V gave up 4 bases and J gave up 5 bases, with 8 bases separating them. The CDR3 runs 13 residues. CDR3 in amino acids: CASSGQLTGELFF. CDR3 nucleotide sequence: TGTGCCAGCAGTGGACAGTTAACCGGGGAGCTGTTTTTT.

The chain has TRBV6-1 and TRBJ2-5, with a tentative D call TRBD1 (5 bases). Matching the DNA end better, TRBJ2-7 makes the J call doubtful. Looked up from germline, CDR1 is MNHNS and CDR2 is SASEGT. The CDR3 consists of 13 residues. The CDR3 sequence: CASSLDRLYEQYF. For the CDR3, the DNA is TGTGCCAGCAGTTTAGACAGACTCTACGAGCAGTACTTC.